One sample yielded the 12 T cell receptor beta chains listed below, sequenced in a study of T cell repertoires in cytomegalovirus infection. Their specific antigens are unknown. TCRdb re-analysed the reads in MiXCR, keeping a single row per CDR3 protein. Among approximately 1,000,000 distinct CDR3 sequences listed, approximately 31% were seen once. The starting material was cultured CD8+ T cells from PBMCs, obtained from culture after CMV antigen stimulation. Source of these receptors: a human donor in good health (CMV status not recorded). Some clones in this sample may be carry-over from other donors' samples.

This clonotype was seen once. The V gene is TRBV7-6, the J gene TRBJ2-7; D gene ambiguous. The CDR3 has 15 amino acids. V was cut by 5 bases and J by 0 bases, with 14 bases left in between. Germline lookup yields CDR1 SGHVS and CDR2 FNYEAQ. This CDR3 reads CASSQGPLSSYEQYV. CDR3 DNA: TGTGCCAGCAGCCAAGGGCCCCTAAGCTCCTACGAGCAGTACGTC.

This clonotype was seen only a few times. The chain combines TRBV20-1 with TRBJ1-6, with 9 bases aligning to TRBD1. Germline CDR1 is DFQATT and CDR2 is SNEGSKA (reference sequence). V shed 0 bases and J 9 bases; nucleotides not matched to a gene: 6. The CDR3 spans 15 residues. The CDR3 region has the DNA TGCAGTGCTAGAGATCTGGGACAGGGCGGTTCACCCCTCCACTTT. It specifies CSARDLGQGGSPLHF.

This chain links TRBV27 with TRBJ1-1, with TRBD1 as a possible D gene (6 bases). CDR3 length equals 16 residues. From germline, CDR1 is MNHEY and CDR2 SMNVEV (reference sequence). V gave up 1 base and J gave up 5 bases, with 17 bases separating them. CDR3 sequence: CASSLYSQRTGTEAFF. The CDR3 DNA reads as TGTGCCAGCAGTTTATACTCCCAACGAACAGGGACTGAAGCTTTCTTT.

The V call is TRBV5-5, the J call TRBJ2-7; D assignment may be TRBD1 or TRBD2 (5 bases each). Per the germline V gene, CDR1 is SGHKS and CDR2 is YYEKEE (reference sequence). With 5 bases removed from V and 3 bases from J, the gap between germline ends came to 12 bases. The length of the CDR3 is 13 residues. The CDR3 nucleotides read TGTGCCAGCAGAAGGGACGAGAACTACGAGCAGTACGTC. This translates into CASRRDENYEQYV.

The V call is TRBV4-3, the J call TRBJ2-3; tentative D call: TRBD1 (5 bases). Trimming removed 0 bases at V and 5 bases at J, with 9 bases between. Germline V gene data show CDR1 as LGHNA and CDR2 as YSLEER. CDR3 length equals 14 residues. The CDR3 DNA reads as TGCGCCAGCAGCCAAGAGGGGCGTTTAGATACGCAGTATTTT. As protein: CASSQEGRLDTQYF.

In its sample, this clonotype was seen a few times. The rearrangement joins TRBV6-1 to TRBJ1-2; D unclear. Trimming removed 2 bases at V and 3 bases at J, with 10 bases between. The CDR3 contains 14 residues. Germline lookup yields CDR1 MNHNS and CDR2 SASEGT. CDR3 in amino acids: CASSESAGDYGYTF. CDR3 nucleotide sequence: TGTGCCAGCAGTGAAAGTGCCGGGGACTATGGCTACACCTTC.

This clonotype has a handful of counts. The chain has TRBV7-9 and TRBJ2-6; 9 nucleotides line up with TRBD1. The J segment lost 2 bases and the V segment lost 4 bases, leaving 3 bases of the junction unmatched. Germline values: CDR1 SEHNR, CDR2 FQNEAQ (reference sequence). The CDR3 has 16 amino acids. DNA for the CDR3: TGTGCCAGCAGCTCCCGGGACAGGGCTGGGGCCAACGTCCTGACTTTC. As protein: CASSSRDRAGANVLTF.

The chain joins TRBV4-1 to TRBJ2-7, with TRBD2 identical over 8 bases. The CDR3 extends over 14 amino acids. With V trimmed by 1 base and J by 5 bases, 4 bases remained unmatched. Germline V gives CDR1 MGHRA, CDR2 YSYEKL. The CDR3 sequence is CASSQVVAGNEQYF. The CDR3 nucleotides read TGCGCCAGCAGCCAAGTGGTAGCGGGGAACGAGCAGTACTTC.

This clonotype was recorded a few times. This rearrangement joins TRBV27 to TRBJ2-5; the match to TRBD2 covers 9 bases. V lost 4 bases to trimming and J lost 5 bases; unmatched junction nucleotides: 8. Germline values: CDR1 MNHEY, CDR2 SMNVEV (reference sequence). CDR3 length equals 15 residues. The CDR3 DNA reads as TGTGCCAGCAGTTCTTATAGCGGGGGAAAGGAGACCCAGTACTTC. It specifies CASSSYSGGKETQYF.

The sample holds many counts of this clonotype. This sequence joins TRBV7-3 and TRBJ2-6, with D possibly called TRBD1 or TRBD2 (6 bases each). V shed 2 bases and J shed 0 bases, with 14 bases lying between them. CDR1 SGHTA and CDR2 FQGTGA come from the germline V gene. CDR3 length: 18 amino acids. DNA of the CDR3: TGTGCCAGCAGCTTAGGGGACGGGGGCTTCTCTGGGGCCAACGTCCTGACTTTC. Its translation is CASSLGDGGFSGANVLTF.

The chain recombines TRBV24-1 with TRBJ2-1; TRBD2 matches 8 bases. The CDR3 is 15 amino acids. Germline V gene data show CDR1 as KGHDR and CDR2 as SFDVKD. The ends lost 6 bases at V and 2 bases at J; junction bases unmatched: 5. The CDR3 reads CATSNRGGPYNEQFF. The CDR3 DNA reads as TGTGCCACCAGTAACCGGGGGGGCCCCTACAATGAGCAGTTCTTC.

This clonotype was observed a handful of times. V is TRBV7-6 and J is TRBJ2-3; 10 bases are a match to TRBD2. Germline lookup yields CDR1 SGHVS and CDR2 FNYEAQ. Trimming cost V 3 bases and J 1 base; bases outside gene matches: 7. The CDR3 is 17 amino acids. The CDR3 DNA reads as TGTGCCAGCAGCTTCGGACTAGCGGACCTAGGCACAGATACGCAGTATTTT. Protein sequence: CASSFGLADLGTDTQYF.